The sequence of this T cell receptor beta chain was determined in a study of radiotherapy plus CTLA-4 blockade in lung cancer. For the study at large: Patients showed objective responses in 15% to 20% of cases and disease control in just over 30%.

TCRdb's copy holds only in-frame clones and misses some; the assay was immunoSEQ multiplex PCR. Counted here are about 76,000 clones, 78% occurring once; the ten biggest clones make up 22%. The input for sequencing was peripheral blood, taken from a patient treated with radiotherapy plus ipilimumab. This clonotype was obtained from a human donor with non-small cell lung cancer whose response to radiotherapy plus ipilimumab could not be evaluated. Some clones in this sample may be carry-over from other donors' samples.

The CDR3 nucleotides read TGTGCCAGCAGCTTAGGGGCGGGGGGGTACCAAGAGACCCAGTACTTC. Translated, it gives CASSLGAGGYQETQYF. The rearrangement uses TRBV11-2 and TRBJ2-5; 9 nucleotides agree with TRBD2. Germline CDR1 SGHAT, CDR2 FQNNGV. This CDR3 has 16 amino acids. With V trimmed by 1 base and J by 0 bases, 3 bases remained unmatched.